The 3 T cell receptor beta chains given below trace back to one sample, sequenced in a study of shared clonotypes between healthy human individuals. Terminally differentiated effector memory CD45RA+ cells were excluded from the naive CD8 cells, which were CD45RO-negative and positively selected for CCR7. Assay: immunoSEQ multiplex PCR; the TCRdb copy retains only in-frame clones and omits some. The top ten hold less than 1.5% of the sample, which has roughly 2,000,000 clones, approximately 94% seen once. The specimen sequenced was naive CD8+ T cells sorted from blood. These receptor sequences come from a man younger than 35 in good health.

This CDR3 reads CASSLADLGSGNTIYF. The DNA of the CDR3 is TGTGCCAGCAGCCTAGCGGATCTGGGCTCTGGAAACACCATATATTTT. The chain carries TRBV13 and TRBJ1-3; the D is unclear. Germline V CDR1 and CDR2: PRHDT, FYEKMQ (reference sequence). V was cut by 5 bases and J by 0 bases, with 14 bases left in between. CDR3 length equals 16 residues.

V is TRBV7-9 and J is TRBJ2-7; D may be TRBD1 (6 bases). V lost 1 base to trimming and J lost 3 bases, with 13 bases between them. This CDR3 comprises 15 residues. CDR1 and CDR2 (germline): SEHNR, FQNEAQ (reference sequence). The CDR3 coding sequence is TGTGCCAGCAGCTTAGATTGGGGGCGCGACTACGAGCAGTACTTC. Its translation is CASSLDWGRDYEQYF.

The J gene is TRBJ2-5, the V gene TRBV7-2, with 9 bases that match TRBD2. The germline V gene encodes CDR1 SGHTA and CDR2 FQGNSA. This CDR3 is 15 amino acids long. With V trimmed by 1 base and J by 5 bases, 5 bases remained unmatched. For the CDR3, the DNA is TGTGCCAGCAGCTTAGGCGGGGGGGCTAGGGAGACCCAGTACTTC. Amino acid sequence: CASSLGGGARETQYF.